One sample yielded the 6 T cell receptor beta chains listed below, sequenced in a study of PD-L1 blockade in urothelial cancer. Time point noted: pretreatment peripheral blood. TCRdb's table, derived via immunoSEQ multiplex PCR, lists solely in-frame clones and lacks some. The data show 50,000 or so clones, roughly four fifths seen once. Source: PBMCs, taken around atezolizumab (anti-PD-L1) treatment. The receptors derive from a man between 65 and 79 years old with urothelial cancer.

This rearrangement joins TRBV5-1 to TRBJ2-3; D uncertain. Between the trimmed V and J ends, which lost 4 bases and 0 bases, there was a span of 12 bases. The CDR3 covers 15 residues. The V gene's germline CDR1 is SGHRS and CDR2 YFSETQ. The CDR3 here is CASSPDSYSTDTQYF. Here the CDR3 DNA reads TGCGCCAGCAGCCCCGACTCGTATAGCACAGATACGCAGTATTTT.

The J gene is TRBJ2-7, the V gene TRBV5-1, with 8 bases fitting TRBD1. This CDR3 comprises 16 residues. Germline V gene sequence: CDR1 SGHRS, CDR2 YFSETQ. V lost 2 bases, J lost 1 base, and 8 bases stayed unmatched. CDR3 loop: CASSFGPGGTSYEQYF. CDR3 DNA sequence: TGCGCCAGCAGCTTTGGTCCAGGGGGCACTTCCTACGAGCAGTACTTC.

J is TRBJ2-1 and V is TRBV19, with D hard to call. This CDR3 contains 11 residues. Germline V gene data show CDR1 as LNHDA and CDR2 as SQIVND (reference sequence). V was shortened by 3 bases and J by 10 bases, with 7 bases between the two germline ends. Written as DNA, the CDR3 is TGTGCCAGTAGTATCCAGCGCGAGCAGTTCTTC. Translating gives CASSIQREQFF.

CDR3: CASSGVIAGAIYEQYF. The CDR3 nucleotides are TGTGCCAGCAGTGGGGTGATCGCGGGGGCTATCTACGAGCAGTACTTC. The chain is built from TRBV6-1 and TRBJ2-7, with D possibly matching TRBD2 (7 bases). Trimming removed 4 bases from V and 3 bases from J, with 19 bases in between. The germline CDR1 and CDR2 sequences are MNHNS and SASEGT. The CDR3 spans 16 residues.

The chain combines TRBV18 with TRBJ2-1, with no clear D. Trimming took off 6 bases at V and 9 bases at J, with 15 bases between the two ends. The CDR3 has 13 amino acids. Germline V lookup: CDR1 KGHSH, CDR2 LQKENI. The CDR3 protein is CASSQNLRSEQFF. CDR3 DNA sequence: TGTGCCAGCTCCCAAAACCTGAGGTCTGAGCAGTTCTTC.

The rearrangement uses TRBV7-2 and TRBJ2-3; D gene unclear. V lost 7 bases to trimming and J lost 3 bases, with 5 bases between them. The CDR3 sequence is 11 residues long. Germline CDR1 is SGHTA and CDR2 is FQGNSA. CDR3 bases: TGTGCCAGCATCCAAACAGATACGCAGTATTTT. Amino acid sequence: CASIQTDTQYF.